These T cell receptor beta chains were read from a single sample in a study of T cells after yellow fever vaccination. TCRdb redid the calling of the 5' RACE reads with MiXCR, one entry per CDR3 protein. The sample has under 100,000 distinct CDR3 sequences; roughly 5.2% are singletons. The sequencing here drew on CD8+ T cells sorted from PBMCs, taken 10 days after the yellow fever booster vaccination. The origin of the receptors is a man between 18 and 29 years old who received the YFV17D yellow fever vaccine. CDR3s include the opening cysteine and the closing phenylalanine or tryptophan. The D gene is left open where the match is weak. Expanded clones are given a class, and other clones once, few, many or no size at all.

v_call: TRBV5-4; j_call: TRBJ2-2; d_call: TRBD1; clone_size: few; cdr3_nt: TGTGCCAGCAGCTCCGGGACAGGGGGGACCGGGGAGCTGTTTTTT; cdr3_aa: CASSSGTGGTGELFF
v_call: TRBV7-9; j_call: TRBJ2-3; d_call: TRBD2; clone_size: many; cdr3_nt: TGTGCCAGCAGCTTAGTAGCGGGGGCCCCAGATACGCAGTATTTT; cdr3_aa: CASSLVAGAPDTQYF
v_call: TRBV28; j_call: TRBJ2-3; d_call: TRBD1; clone_size: once; cdr3_nt: TGTGCCAGCAGTTTAGGACAGGGGAGACTCACAGATACGCAGTATTTT; cdr3_aa: CASSLGQGRLTDTQYF
v_call: TRBV7-9; j_call: TRBJ2-7; d_call: -; clone_size: few; cdr3_nt: TGTGCCAGCAGCTTCGGGGCAGGGAAACCCTACGAGCAGTACTTC; cdr3_aa: CASSFGAGKPYEQYF
v_call: TRBV7-9; j_call: TRBJ2-7; d_call: TRBD1; clone_size: few; cdr3_nt: TGTGCCAGCAGCGCCAAGGAGATAGGACAGGGCGTCTACGAGCAGTACTTC; cdr3_aa: CASSAKEIGQGVYEQYF
v_call: TRBV7-2; j_call: TRBJ1-2; d_call: TRBD1; clone_size: few; cdr3_nt: TGTGCCAGCAGCTTATGGACAGGGAATGGCTACACCTTC; cdr3_aa: CASSLWTGNGYTF
v_call: TRBV4-3; j_call: TRBJ2-4; d_call: -; clone_size: many; cdr3_nt: TGCGCCAGCAGCCAAGCCTCAGGAGGCGGCATTCAGTACTTC; cdr3_aa: CASSQASGGGIQYF
v_call: TRBV27; j_call: TRBJ2-5; d_call: -; clone_size: few; cdr3_nt: TGTGCCAGCAGTCCCGGACTGGATCAAATACAAGAGACCCAGTACTTC; cdr3_aa: CASSPGLDQIQETQYF
v_call: TRBV20-1; j_call: TRBJ2-3; d_call: -; clone_size: few; cdr3_nt: TGCAGTGCTAGAAGTCTAGGGGGGGATACGCAGTATTTT; cdr3_aa: CSARSLGGDTQYF
v_call: TRBV4-1; j_call: TRBJ2-2; d_call: -; clone_size: many; cdr3_nt: TGCGCCAGCAGCCAAGATAGTCCAGGGAAGATGTCCACCGGGGAGCTGTTTTTT; cdr3_aa: CASSQDSPGKMSTGELFF
v_call: TRBV30; j_call: TRBJ2-3; d_call: -; clone_size: -; cdr3_nt: TGTGCCTGGAGTATCGCGGGCGGCACAGATACGCAGTATTTT; cdr3_aa: CAWSIAGGTDTQYF
v_call: TRBV20-1; j_call: TRBJ1-2; d_call: -; clone_size: -; cdr3_nt: TGCAGTGCTAGGACACCGGGGTCCTATGGCTACACCTTC; cdr3_aa: CSARTPGSYGYTF
v_call: TRBV6-2/TRBV6-3; j_call: TRBJ2-3; d_call: -; clone_size: few; cdr3_nt: TGTGCCAGCAGCCAGCTGGTTGATACGCAGTATTTT; cdr3_aa: CASSQLVDTQYF
v_call: TRBV7-6; j_call: TRBJ2-6; d_call: -; clone_size: -; cdr3_nt: TGTGCCAGCAGCATGCTCACGTCCAACGTCCTGACTTTC; cdr3_aa: CASSMLTSNVLTF
v_call: TRBV12-3/TRBV12-4; j_call: TRBJ2-1; d_call: -; clone_size: -; cdr3_nt: TGTGCCAGCAGTTTACTGGACACATACAATGAGCAGTTCTTC; cdr3_aa: CASSLLDTYNEQFF
v_call: TRBV5-5; j_call: TRBJ2-4; d_call: -; clone_size: many; cdr3_nt: TGTGCCAGCAGCTGGGGAGGGGGCGGCAAAAACATTCAGTACTTC; cdr3_aa: CASSWGGGGKNIQYF
v_call: TRBV4-1; j_call: TRBJ2-7; d_call: TRBD2; clone_size: -; cdr3_nt: TGCGCCAGCAGCCTAGGAGCGGGGGGCTCCTACGAGCAGTACTTC; cdr3_aa: CASSLGAGGSYEQYF
v_call: TRBV4-1; j_call: TRBJ1-1; d_call: -; clone_size: few; cdr3_nt: TGCGCCAGCAGCAAGATACAACTACCCATCTCTGAAGCTTTCTTT; cdr3_aa: CASSKIQLPISEAFF
v_call: TRBV7-2; j_call: TRBJ2-2; d_call: -; clone_size: few; cdr3_nt: TGTGCCAGCAGCTTAGAGGCCAGGTCGAACACCGGGGAGCTGTTTTTT; cdr3_aa: CASSLEARSNTGELFF
v_call: TRBV7-9; j_call: TRBJ2-3; d_call: -; clone_size: few; cdr3_nt: TGTGCCAGCAGCTTCGAGAATGGGGGCCCAGATACGCAGTATTTT; cdr3_aa: CASSFENGGPDTQYF
v_call: TRBV11-1; j_call: TRBJ1-1; d_call: -; clone_size: few; cdr3_nt: TGTGCCAGCAGCCCCGGGAGTGCCACTGAAGCTTTCTTT; cdr3_aa: CASSPGSATEAFF
v_call: TRBV19; j_call: TRBJ2-1; d_call: TRBD1; clone_size: few; cdr3_nt: TGTGCCAGTAAGATCCAACAGGGGAACCACAATGAGCAGTTCTTC; cdr3_aa: CASKIQQGNHNEQFF
v_call: TRBV4-1; j_call: TRBJ1-1; d_call: -; clone_size: many; cdr3_nt: TGCGCCAGCAGCCAAGAACCGGGCTTGAACACTGAAGCTTTCTTT; cdr3_aa: CASSQEPGLNTEAFF
v_call: TRBV18; j_call: TRBJ1-2; d_call: -; clone_size: -; cdr3_nt: TGTGCCAGCTCACCAATTCAAACTCCTAACTATGGCTACACCTTC; cdr3_aa: CASSPIQTPNYGYTF
v_call: TRBV19; j_call: TRBJ1-2; d_call: TRBD1; clone_size: few; cdr3_nt: TGTGCCAGTAGTATTCTAGCCGGACAGGTCTATGGCTACACCTTC; cdr3_aa: CASSILAGQVYGYTF
v_call: TRBV20-1; j_call: TRBJ2-5; d_call: TRBD1; clone_size: few; cdr3_nt: TGCAGTGCCGCACAGGGGGCCGGGTACCAAGAGACCCAGTACTTC; cdr3_aa: CSAAQGAGYQETQYF
v_call: TRBV14; j_call: TRBJ2-5; d_call: -; clone_size: many; cdr3_nt: TGTGCCAGCAGCCAAGATCTGTTCCAAGAGACCCAGTACTTC; cdr3_aa: CASSQDLFQETQYF
v_call: TRBV5-6; j_call: TRBJ2-5; d_call: -; clone_size: few; cdr3_nt: TGTGCCAGCAGCTTGGGCCTACAGCCAGAGACCCAGTACTTC; cdr3_aa: CASSLGLQPETQYF
v_call: TRBV4-1; j_call: TRBJ1-6; d_call: -; clone_size: few; cdr3_nt: TGCGCCAGCAGCCAAGATCGCGTTGGGGATTCACCCCTCCACTTT; cdr3_aa: CASSQDRVGDSPLHF
v_call: TRBV6-5; j_call: TRBJ2-1; d_call: -; clone_size: few; cdr3_nt: TGTGCCAGCAGGACGGGGACATACAATGAGCAGTTCTTC; cdr3_aa: CASRTGTYNEQFF
v_call: TRBV11-2; j_call: TRBJ2-7; d_call: TRBD1; clone_size: few; cdr3_nt: TGTGCCAGCAGTATCGGGACAGGGCCCTCCTACGAGCAGTACTTC; cdr3_aa: CASSIGTGPSYEQYF
v_call: TRBV7-2; j_call: TRBJ2-7; d_call: TRBD1; clone_size: -; cdr3_nt: TGTGCCAGCAGCGCTTGGGACAGTACATTTTACGAGCAGTACTTC; cdr3_aa: CASSAWDSTFYEQYF
v_call: TRBV5-1; j_call: TRBJ2-7; d_call: TRBD1; clone_size: few; cdr3_nt: TGCGCCAGCAGCTTGGGGGACAGGAGCTCCTACGAGCAGTACTTC; cdr3_aa: CASSLGDRSSYEQYF
v_call: TRBV11-2; j_call: TRBJ1-1; d_call: -; clone_size: few; cdr3_nt: TGTGCCAGCAGCTTAGTTGTGACACCTAACACTGAAGCTTTCTTT; cdr3_aa: CASSLVVTPNTEAFF
v_call: TRBV7-3; j_call: TRBJ2-1; d_call: TRBD1; clone_size: many; cdr3_nt: TGTGCCAGCAGCTTAACAGGGGGCCCTCCAAGCTCCTACAATGAGCAGTTCTTC; cdr3_aa: CASSLTGGPPSSYNEQFF
v_call: TRBV27; j_call: TRBJ1-1; d_call: -; clone_size: -; cdr3_nt: TGTGCCAGCAGTTGGGACTCCAAGGAGAGTGCTTTCTTT; cdr3_aa: CASSWDSKESAFF
v_call: TRBV27; j_call: TRBJ1-5; d_call: -; clone_size: -; cdr3_nt: TGTGCCAGCAGTTTCGGGGGGGAGCAGCCCCAGCATTTT; cdr3_aa: CASSFGGEQPQHF
v_call: TRBV7-8; j_call: TRBJ2-7; d_call: -; clone_size: many; cdr3_nt: TGTGCCAGCAGCTCGGACACCTACTCCGAGCAGTACTTC; cdr3_aa: CASSSDTYSEQYF
v_call: TRBV7-6; j_call: TRBJ2-1; d_call: -; clone_size: -; cdr3_nt: TGTGCCAGCGGGACCGGGACTCTCGAAAATGAGCAGTTCTTC; cdr3_aa: CASGTGTLENEQFF
v_call: TRBV6-6; j_call: TRBJ1-2; d_call: -; clone_size: -; cdr3_nt: TGTGCCAGCAGTTACTCGCGGGACGGCTACACCTTC; cdr3_aa: CASSYSRDGYTF
v_call: TRBV9; j_call: TRBJ1-6; d_call: TRBD1; clone_size: few; cdr3_nt: TGTGCCAGCAGCGCTTCGGGACAGGGCTCCGTTACCCTCCACTTT; cdr3_aa: CASSASGQGSVTLHF
v_call: TRBV4-3; j_call: TRBJ2-1; d_call: -; clone_size: -; cdr3_nt: TGCGCCAGCAGCCAAGATCGAGCGGTAGTAGGGAATGAGCAGTTCTTC; cdr3_aa: CASSQDRAVVGNEQFF
v_call: TRBV7-9; j_call: TRBJ2-5; d_call: -; clone_size: many; cdr3_nt: TGTGCCAGCAGAGGGCCGTTGGGAGAGACCCAGTACTTC; cdr3_aa: CASRGPLGETQYF
v_call: TRBV5-4; j_call: TRBJ2-2; d_call: -; clone_size: many; cdr3_nt: TGTGCCAGCAGCACCAAGAGTAGCGGAAGCACCGGGGAGCTGTTTTTT; cdr3_aa: CASSTKSSGSTGELFF
v_call: TRBV19; j_call: TRBJ2-5; d_call: -; clone_size: few; cdr3_nt: TGTGCCAGTAGTATTATCTCTAAAGAGACCCAGTACTTC; cdr3_aa: CASSIISKETQYF
v_call: TRBV5-1; j_call: TRBJ1-4; d_call: -; clone_size: -; cdr3_nt: TGCGCCAGCAGCTTGTGGGGTTCCGGTAATGAAAAACTGTTTTTT; cdr3_aa: CASSLWGSGNEKLFF
v_call: TRBV29-1; j_call: TRBJ1-4; d_call: TRBD1; clone_size: -; cdr3_nt: TGCAGCGTTGGCCCAACAGGGGTAGCAGGGGTAAATGAAAAACTGTTTTTT; cdr3_aa: CSVGPTGVAGVNEKLFF
v_call: TRBV7-6; j_call: TRBJ1-5; d_call: -; clone_size: few; cdr3_nt: TGTGCCAGCAGCTTAGGCTCGACGGAAGATCAGCCCCAGCATTTT; cdr3_aa: CASSLGSTEDQPQHF
v_call: TRBV12-3/TRBV12-4; j_call: TRBJ1-2; d_call: -; clone_size: few; cdr3_nt: TGTGCCAGCAGTTGGACAGACCGCTATGGCTACACCTTC; cdr3_aa: CASSWTDRYGYTF
v_call: TRBV12-3/TRBV12-4; j_call: TRBJ2-6; d_call: -; clone_size: many; cdr3_nt: TGTGCCAGCAGGCGAGGCGGGGCCAACGTCCTGACTTTC; cdr3_aa: CASRRGGANVLTF
v_call: TRBV27; j_call: TRBJ1-2; d_call: -; clone_size: -; cdr3_nt: TGTGCCAGCTCAGACAGGAAATACTATGGCTACACCTTC; cdr3_aa: CASSDRKYYGYTF
v_call: TRBV10-3; j_call: TRBJ2-2; d_call: -; clone_size: -; cdr3_nt: TGTGCCATCAATTCTGGGACAGGGGAGCTGTTTTTT; cdr3_aa: CAINSGTGELFF
v_call: TRBV7-6; j_call: TRBJ1-1; d_call: -; clone_size: few; cdr3_nt: TGTGCCAGCAGCTTATATCGGGGGGGGGACACTGAAGCTTTCTTT; cdr3_aa: CASSLYRGGDTEAFF